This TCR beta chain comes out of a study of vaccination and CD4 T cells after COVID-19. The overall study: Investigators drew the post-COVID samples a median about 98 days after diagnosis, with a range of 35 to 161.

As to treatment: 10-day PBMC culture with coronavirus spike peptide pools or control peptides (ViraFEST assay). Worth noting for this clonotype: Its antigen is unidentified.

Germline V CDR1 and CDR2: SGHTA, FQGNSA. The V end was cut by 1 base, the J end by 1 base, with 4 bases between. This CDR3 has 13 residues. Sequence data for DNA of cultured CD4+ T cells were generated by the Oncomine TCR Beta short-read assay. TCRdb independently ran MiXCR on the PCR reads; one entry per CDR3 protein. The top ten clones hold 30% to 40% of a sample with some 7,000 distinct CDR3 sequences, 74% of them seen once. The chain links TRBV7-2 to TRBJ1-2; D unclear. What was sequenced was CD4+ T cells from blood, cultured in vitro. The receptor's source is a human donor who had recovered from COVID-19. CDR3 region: CASSLDNNYGYTF. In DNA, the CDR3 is TGTGCCAGCAGCTTAGACAATAACTATGGCTACACCTTC.